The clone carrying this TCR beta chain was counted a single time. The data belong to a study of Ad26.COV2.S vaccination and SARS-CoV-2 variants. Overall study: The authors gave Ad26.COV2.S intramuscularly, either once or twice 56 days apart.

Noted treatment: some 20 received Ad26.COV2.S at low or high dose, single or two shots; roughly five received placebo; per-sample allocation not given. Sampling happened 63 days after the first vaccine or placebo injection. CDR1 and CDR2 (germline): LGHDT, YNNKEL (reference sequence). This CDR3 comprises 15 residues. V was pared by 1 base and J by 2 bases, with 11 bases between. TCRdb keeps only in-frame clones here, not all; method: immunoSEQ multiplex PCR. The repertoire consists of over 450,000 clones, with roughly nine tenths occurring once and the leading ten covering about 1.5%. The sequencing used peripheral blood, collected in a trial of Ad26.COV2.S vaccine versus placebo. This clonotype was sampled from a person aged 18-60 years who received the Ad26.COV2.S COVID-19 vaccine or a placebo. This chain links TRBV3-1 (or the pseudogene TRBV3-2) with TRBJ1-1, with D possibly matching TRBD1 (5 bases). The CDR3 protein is CASSQGGTVNTEAFF. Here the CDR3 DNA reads TGTGCCAGCAGCCAAGGGGGGACGGTTAACACTGAAGCTTTCTTT.